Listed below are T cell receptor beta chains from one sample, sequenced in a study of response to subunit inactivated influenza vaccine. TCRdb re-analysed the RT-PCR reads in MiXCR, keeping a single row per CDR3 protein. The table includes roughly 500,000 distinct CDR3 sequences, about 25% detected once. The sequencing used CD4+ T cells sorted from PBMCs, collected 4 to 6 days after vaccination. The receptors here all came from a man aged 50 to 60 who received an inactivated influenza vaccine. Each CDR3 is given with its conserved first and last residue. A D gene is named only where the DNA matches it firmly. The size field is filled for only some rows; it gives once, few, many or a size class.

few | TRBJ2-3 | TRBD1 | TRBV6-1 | TGTGCCAGCAGTGAAGCCGACAGGGGAGATACGCAGTATTTT | CASSEADRGDTQYF
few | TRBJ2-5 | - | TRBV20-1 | TGCAGTGCTAGAGGGGCGGCTAAGGTTACCCAGTACTTC | CSARGAAKVTQYF
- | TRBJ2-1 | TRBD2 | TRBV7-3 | TGTGCCAGCAGCTTAACCCGTGAGACTAGCAGCAGAGGGAAGTTCTTC | CASSLTRETSSRGKFF
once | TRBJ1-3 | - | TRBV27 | TGTGCCAGCAGTTTCAGATTTGGAAACACCATATATTTT | CASSFRFGNTIYF
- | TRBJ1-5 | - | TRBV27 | TGTGCCAGCATTTTATACGGCAATCAGCCCCAGCATTTT | CASILYGNQPQHF
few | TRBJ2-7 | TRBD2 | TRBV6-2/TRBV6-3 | TGTGCCAGCAGACCGGGACTAGCGGGCCCCTACGAGCAGTACTTC | CASRPGLAGPYEQYF
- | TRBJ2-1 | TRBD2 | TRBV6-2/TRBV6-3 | TGTGCCAGCAGTCCAGGGGGACTAGCAGAACTGTACAATGAGCAGTTCTTC | CASSPGGLAELYNEQFF
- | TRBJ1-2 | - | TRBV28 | TGTGCCAGCAAAATTACAGGGCACTATGGCTACACCTTC | CASKITGHYGYTF
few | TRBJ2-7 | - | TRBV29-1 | TGCAGCGTTGGGGATGGGTGGGAGCAGTACTTC | CSVGDGWEQYF
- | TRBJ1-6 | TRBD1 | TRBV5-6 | TGTGCCAGCAGCTTGCGACAGGGGAACAATTCACCCCTCCACTTT | CASSLRQGNNSPLHF
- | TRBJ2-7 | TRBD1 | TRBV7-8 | TGTGCCAGCAGCCATAGGGACAGCTTCTACGAGCAGTACTTC | CASSHRDSFYEQYF
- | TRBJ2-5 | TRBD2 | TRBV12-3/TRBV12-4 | TGTGCCAGCAGTGCCGCTAGCGGGGGGGAGACCCAGTACTTC | CASSAASGGETQYF
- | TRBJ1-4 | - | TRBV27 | TGTGCCAGCAGTTATACAGCAACTAATGAAAAACTGTTTTTT | CASSYTATNEKLFF
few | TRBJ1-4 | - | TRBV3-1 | TGTGCCAGCAGCCAAGGGGACACCTCTAATGAAAAACTGTTTTTT | CASSQGDTSNEKLFF
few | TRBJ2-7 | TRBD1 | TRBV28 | TGTGCCAGCACTGGGGACAGGGGGACCTACGAGCAGTACTTC | CASTGDRGTYEQYF
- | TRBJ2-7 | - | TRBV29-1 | TGCAGCGTTGGAGATGTCTCAAGCGAGCAGTACTTC | CSVGDVSSEQYF
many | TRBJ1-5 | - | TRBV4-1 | TGCGCCAGCAGCCAAGCGGAATATAGCAATCAGCCCCAGCATTTT | CASSQAEYSNQPQHF
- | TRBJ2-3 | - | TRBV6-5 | TGTGCCAGCAGTTCACGTCAGATTCGCACAGATACGCAGTATTTT | CASSSRQIRTDTQYF
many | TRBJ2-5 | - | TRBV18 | TGTGCCAGCTCACCTAAAGAGACCCAGTACTTC | CASSPKETQYF
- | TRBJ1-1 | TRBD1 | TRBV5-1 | TGCGCCAGCAGCTTGCCCAAGACAGGGAGGACTGAAGCTTTCTTT | CASSLPKTGRTEAFF
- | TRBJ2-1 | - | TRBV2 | TGTGCCAGCAGTGAAGAAGGATCCCTCTACAATGAGCAGTTCTTC | CASSEEGSLYNEQFF
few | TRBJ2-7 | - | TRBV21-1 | TGTGCCAGCAGCAAAGTTATCGCAGGGACTCCACCTCCCGAGCAGTACTTC | CASSKVIAGTPPPEQYF
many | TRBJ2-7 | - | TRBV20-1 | TGCAGTGCTAGAGGGACAACAGTTTACTACGAGCAGTACTTC | CSARGTTVYYEQYF
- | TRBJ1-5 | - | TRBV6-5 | TGTGCCAGCAGTACTGACCCTCGGAATCAGCCCCAGCATTTT | CASSTDPRNQPQHF
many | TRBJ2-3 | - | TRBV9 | TGTGCCAGCAGCGTAGGCGGGGGCCGCACAGATACGCAGTATTTT | CASSVGGGRTDTQYF
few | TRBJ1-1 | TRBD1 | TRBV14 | TGTGCCAGCAGCCAAAACCGGGACAGGGAAGCTTTCTTT | CASSQNRDREAFF
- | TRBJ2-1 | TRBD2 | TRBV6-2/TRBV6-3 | TGTGTCTCCAGGCCTAGCGGGGGCCATACCCTCAATGAGCAGTTCTTC | CVSRPSGGHTLNEQFF
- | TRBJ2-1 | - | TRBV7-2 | TGTGCCAGCAGCTTCTCCGGGACGACTGTGCATGAGCAGTTCTTC | CASSFSGTTVHEQFF
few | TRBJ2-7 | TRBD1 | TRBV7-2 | TGTGCCAGCAGCCCCGGACAGGGGGGCAGGAAGGGCGAGCAGTACTTC | CASSPGQGGRKGEQYF
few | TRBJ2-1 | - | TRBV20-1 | TGCAGTGCTAGAGAAGGGCGGGGAGTCTCCTACAATGAGCAGTTCTTC | CSAREGRGVSYNEQFF
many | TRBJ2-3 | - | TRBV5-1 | TGCGCCAGCAGCCCTGGAGTCCAGGGAGGAGATACGCAGTATTTT | CASSPGVQGGDTQYF
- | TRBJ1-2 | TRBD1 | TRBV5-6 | TGTGCCAGCAGCCTAGGACAGGAACCCGGCTACACCTTC | CASSLGQEPGYTF
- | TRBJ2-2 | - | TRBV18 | TGTGCCAGCTCAATATCAAAGGATACCGGGGAGCTGTTTTTT | CASSISKDTGELFF
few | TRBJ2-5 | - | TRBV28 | TGTGCCAGCACCAGTCCTGCGTCGGGGACAGAGACCCAGTACTTC | CASTSPASGTETQYF
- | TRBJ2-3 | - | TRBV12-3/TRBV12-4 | TGTGCCAGCAGTCCAGGAACAGGGTTGGGTACGCAGTATTTT | CASSPGTGLGTQYF
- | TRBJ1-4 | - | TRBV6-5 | TGTGCCAGCAGTTACTCGAGGGTCGTAGGGGGACGTGAAAAACTGTTTTTT | CASSYSRVVGGREKLFF
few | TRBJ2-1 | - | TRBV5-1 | TGCGCCAGCAGGTCGGTACTAGGGGGCTCCTACAATGAGCAGTTCTTC | CASRSVLGGSYNEQFF
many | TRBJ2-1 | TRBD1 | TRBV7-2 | TGTGCCAGCAGATCGACCGGGACAGGGGGCAATGAGCAGTTCTTC | CASRSTGTGGNEQFF
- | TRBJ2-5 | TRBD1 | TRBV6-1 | TGTGCCAGCAAGACCCGTGGACAGGGGGTTGAGACCCAGTACTTC | CASKTRGQGVETQYF
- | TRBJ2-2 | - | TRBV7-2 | TGTGCCAGCACCTCTAGGGTCACCGGGGAGCTGTTTTTT | CASTSRVTGELFF
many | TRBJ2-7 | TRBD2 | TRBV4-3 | TGCGCCAGCAGCCAAGGTCTTGTTGGGACTAGCGCCTCAGGGTACGAGCAGTACTTC | CASSQGLVGTSASGYEQYF
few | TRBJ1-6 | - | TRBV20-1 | TGCAGTGCTAGAGATCCCACGAATTCACCCCTCCACTTT | CSARDPTNSPLHF
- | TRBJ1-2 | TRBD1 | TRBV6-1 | TGTGCCAGCGGACAGGGGGATCCCTATGGCTACACCTTC | CASGQGDPYGYTF
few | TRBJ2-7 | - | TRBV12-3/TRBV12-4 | TGTGCCAGCAGCTTGGGAGTTCGCTACGAGCAGTACTTC | CASSLGVRYEQYF
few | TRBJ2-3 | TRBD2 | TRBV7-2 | TGTGCCAGCAGCTTCGGGACTAGCGGGAGAGCCACGCAGTATTTT | CASSFGTSGRATQYF
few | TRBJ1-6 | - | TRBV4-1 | TGCGCCAGCAGCCAAGTAGCGGGGAGGAATTCACCCCTCCACTTT | CASSQVAGRNSPLHF
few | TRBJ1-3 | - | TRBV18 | TGTGCCAGCTCACCGCGCCGGGACTCTGGAAACACCATATATTTT | CASSPRRDSGNTIYF
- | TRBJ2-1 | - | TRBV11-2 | TGTGCCAGCAGCCCTAGGACAAGCGGAGGGAGCTCCTACAATGAGCAGTTCTTC | CASSPRTSGGSSYNEQFF
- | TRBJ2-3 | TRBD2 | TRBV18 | TGTGCCAGCTCACAGGCGGGAGGGCCCGCAGATACGCAGTATTTT | CASSQAGGPADTQYF
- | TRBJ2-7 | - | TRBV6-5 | TGTGCCAGCAGTTACTCGTCAGACTACGAGCAGTACTTC | CASSYSSDYEQYF
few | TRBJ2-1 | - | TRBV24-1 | TGTGCCACCAGTGATTTGCAGGGGGGCAGGGGCAATGAGCAGTTCTTC | CATSDLQGGRGNEQFF
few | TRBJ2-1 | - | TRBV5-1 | TGCGCCAGCAGCTTGACAGGTGTCAGGAATGAGCAGTTCTTC | CASSLTGVRNEQFF
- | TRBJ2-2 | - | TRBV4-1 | TGCGCCAGCAGCCATGTAGCGGTGAACACCGGGGAGCTGTTTTTT | CASSHVAVNTGELFF
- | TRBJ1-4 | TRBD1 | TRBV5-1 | TGCGCCAGCAGCTTGTGGCAGGGGGCATCTAATGAAAAACTGTTTTTT | CASSLWQGASNEKLFF
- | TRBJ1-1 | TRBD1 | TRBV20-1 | TGCAGTGCTTTCAAAACCAGGACAGGGGACACTGAAGCTTTCTTT | CSAFKTRTGDTEAFF
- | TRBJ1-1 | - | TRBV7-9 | TGTGCCAGCAGCTCGAAGGTCTGGGGGAACACTGAAGCTTTCTTT | CASSSKVWGNTEAFF
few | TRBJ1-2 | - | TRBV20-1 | TGCAGTGCCAAGGTACAGGGTTCCTATGGCTACACCTTC | CSAKVQGSYGYTF
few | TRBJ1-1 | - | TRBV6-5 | TGTGCCAGCAGTTACGCGACAGGTGTTAACACTGAAGCTTTCTTT | CASSYATGVNTEAFF
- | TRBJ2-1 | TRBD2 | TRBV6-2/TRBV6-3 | TGTGCCAGCAGAAGGGACAGACTAGCGGGACTTTCCTACAATGAGCAGTTCTTC | CASRRDRLAGLSYNEQFF